Listed below are T cell receptor beta chains from one sample, sequenced in a study of blood T cell repertoires in COVID-19. TCRdb keeps only in-frame clones here, not all; method: immunoSEQ multiplex PCR. Of about 59,000 clones in the sample, about 88% are singletons; the top ten hold roughly 5.3%. The sequencing sample was made of peripheral blood. Source of these receptors: an elderly man in a cohort sampled during active COVID-19. Each CDR3 is given with its conserved first and last residue. A D gene is named only where the DNA matches it firmly. Clone size is given for some rows only: seen once, a few or many times, or a class if the clone is expanded.

TRBD1,TRBV7-2,.,TRBJ2-3,CASSPRQGKPDTQYF,TGTGCCAGCAGCCCCCGACAGGGTAAGCCAGATACGCAGTATTTT
.,TRBV12-3/TRBV12-4,.,TRBJ2-1,CASTAGNEQFF,TGTGCCAGCACCGCGGGGAATGAGCAGTTCTTC
TRBD1,TRBV5-1,few,TRBJ2-7,CASSKRPGQEAVYEQYF,TGCGCCAGCAGCAAAAGACCGGGACAGGAGGCTGTCTACGAGCAGTACTTC
.,TRBV5-4,.,TRBJ1-1,CASSLDTPGTEAFF,TGTGCCAGCAGCTTGGACACCCCGGGCACTGAAGCTTTCTTT
TRBD2,TRBV10-1,.,TRBJ2-1,CASSIGTSGYNEQFF,TGCGCCAGCAGTATTGGGACTAGCGGCTACAATGAGCAGTTCTTC
.,TRBV5-1,.,TRBJ2-1,CASSLGGEYNEQFF,TGCGCCAGCAGCTTGGGAGGCGAGTACAATGAGCAGTTCTTC
TRBD1,TRBV25-1,.,TRBJ1-1,CASSGTGMNTEAFF,TGTGCCAGCAGTGGGACAGGGATGAACACTGAAGCTTTCTTT
.,TRBV9,few,TRBJ2-7,CASSPRQYEQYF,TGTGCCAGCAGCCCTCGACAGTACGAGCAGTACTTC
TRBD1,TRBV15,once,TRBJ2-5,CATSRQGAGETQYF,TGTGCCACCAGCAGACAGGGGGCAGGAGAGACCCAGTACTTC
.,TRBV4-3,.,TRBJ2-1,CASSQDRRLALYNEQFF,TGCGCCAGCAGCCAAGATCGGCGGCTAGCGCTCTACAATGAGCAGTTCTTC
.,TRBV5-1,.,TRBJ2-2,CASSSGEDTGELFF,TGCGCCAGCAGCTCCGGGGAGGACACCGGGGAGCTGTTTTTT
TRBD1,TRBV7-2,.,TRBJ1-2,CASSLDRGPYGYTF,TGTGCCAGCAGTCTTGACAGGGGGCCATATGGCTACACCTTC
TRBD1,TRBV19,.,TRBJ2-2,CASTGSFRGTGSGELFF,TGTGCCAGTACCGGTTCGTTCAGGGGGACAGGGTCCGGGGAGCTGTTTTTT
TRBD2,TRBV7-7,.,TRBJ2-5,CASSPHSGGAEETQYF,TGTGCCAGCAGCCCGCACAGCGGGGGGGCAGAGGAGACCCAGTACTTC
TRBD1,TRBV6-5,.,TRBJ1-1,CASSKGQGGTEAFF,TGTGCCAGCAGTAAGGGACAGGGTGGCACTGAAGCTTTCTTT
.,TRBV6-5,.,TRBJ1-1,CASRGRPNTEAFF,TGTGCCAGCAGGGGGCGGCCAAACACTGAAGCTTTCTTT
TRBD2,TRBV12-5,.,TRBJ2-2,CASGLPTGTRSGELFF,TGTGCTAGTGGTTTGCCCACTGGGACTAGATCCGGGGAGCTGTTTTTT
.,TRBV30,.,TRBJ2-1,CAWSRQGPISGRNEQFF,TGTGCCTGGAGTAGGCAGGGGCCGATCAGTGGACGCAATGAGCAGTTCTTC
TRBD2,TRBV11-3,.,TRBJ2-5,CASSSSGTSGGQETQYF,TGTGCCAGCAGCTCCTCCGGGACTAGCGGGGGGCAAGAGACCCAGTACTTC
TRBD2,TRBV11-2,.,TRBJ2-3,CASSPRWTSGKDTQYF,TGTGCCAGCAGCCCACGGTGGACTAGCGGGAAAGATACGCAGTATTTT
.,TRBV11-2,.,TRBJ1-5,CASSRTGTSKQPQHF,TGTGCCAGCAGCCGTACCGGGACTTCGAAACAGCCCCAGCATTTT
.,TRBV6-5,.,TRBJ1-2,CASSYDRQDGYTF,TGTGCCAGCAGTTACGACAGGCAGGATGGCTACACCTTC
TRBD2,TRBV27,.,TRBJ2-7,CASSQSGTRIYEQYF,TGTGCCAGCAGTCAATCCGGGACTAGGATCTACGAGCAGTACTTC
.,TRBV27,.,TRBJ1-3,CASSRAIGGGNTIYF,TGTGCCAGCAGTCGGGCGATAGGGGGAGGAAACACCATATATTTT
.,TRBV15,.,TRBJ1-4,CATSRDLGRTFEKLFF,TGTGCCACCAGCAGAGATCTAGGAAGGACTTTCGAAAAACTGTTTTTT
.,TRBV4-2,few,TRBJ2-5,CASSRGEETQYF,TGTGCCAGCAGCCGCGGGGAAGAGACCCAGTACTTC
TRBD1,TRBV3-1/TRBV3-2,.,TRBJ1-1,CASSLRGSRGGFTEAFF,TGTGCCAGCAGCCTCAGAGGAAGTAGAGGGGGCTTCACTGAAGCTTTCTTT
.,TRBV6-5,.,TRBJ2-7,CASSYAGSSYEQYF,TGTGCCAGCAGTTACGCCGGGAGCTCCTACGAGCAGTACTTC
.,TRBV6-6,.,TRBJ1-4,CASSTRQATNEKLFF,TGTGCCAGCAGTACGCGACAGGCAACTAATGAAAAACTGTTTTTT
.,TRBV27,.,TRBJ1-6,CASSLAGASPLHF,TGTGCCAGCAGTTTAGCTGGGGCTTCACCCCTCCACTTT
TRBD1,TRBV2,.,TRBJ1-2,CASRTGQGGSYTF,TGTGCCAGCAGGACGGGACAGGGGGGTAGCTACACCTTC
.,TRBV3-1/TRBV3-2,.,TRBJ2-7,CASSRTTWGGEQYF,TGTGCCAGCAGCCGAACCACGTGGGGCGGCGAGCAGTACTTC
.,TRBV5-6,.,TRBJ1-3,CASSFRDSGGNTIYF,TGTGCCAGCAGCTTTCGGGATTCCGGTGGAAACACCATATATTTT
.,TRBV10-3,.,TRBJ1-2,CAISESGDKANYGYTF,TGTGCCATCAGTGAGTCTGGGGACAAAGCTAACTATGGCTACACCTTC
TRBD1,TRBV5-1,.,TRBJ1-1,CASSKNRGLTTEAFF,TGCGCCAGCAGCAAGAACAGGGGCCTCACTACTGAAGCTTTCTTT
.,TRBV19,.,TRBJ1-1,CASSKSARQGMNTEAFF,TGTGCCAGTAGTAAGTCCGCCCGCCAGGGCATGAACACTGAAGCTTTCTTT